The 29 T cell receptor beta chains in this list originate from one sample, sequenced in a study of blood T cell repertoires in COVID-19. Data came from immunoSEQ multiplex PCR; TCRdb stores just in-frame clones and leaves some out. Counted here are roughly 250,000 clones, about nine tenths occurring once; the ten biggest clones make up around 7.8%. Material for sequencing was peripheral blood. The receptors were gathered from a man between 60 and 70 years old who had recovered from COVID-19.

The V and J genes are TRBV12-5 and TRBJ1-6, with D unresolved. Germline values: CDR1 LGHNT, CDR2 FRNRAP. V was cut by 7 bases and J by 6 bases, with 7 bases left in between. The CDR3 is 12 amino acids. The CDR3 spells CASARSNSPLHF. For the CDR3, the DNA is TGTGCTAGTGCCCGGAGTAATTCACCCCTCCACTTT. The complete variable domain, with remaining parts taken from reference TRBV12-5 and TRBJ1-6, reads DARVTQTPRHKVTEMGQEVTMRCQPILGHNTVFWYRQTMMQGLELLAYFRNRAPLDDSGMPKDRFSAEMPDATLATLKIQPSEPRDSAVYFCASARSNSPLHFGNGTRLTVT.

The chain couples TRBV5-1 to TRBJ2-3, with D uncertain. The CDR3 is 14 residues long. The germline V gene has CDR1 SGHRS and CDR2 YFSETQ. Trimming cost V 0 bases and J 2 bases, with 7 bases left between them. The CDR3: CASSLGRNTDTQYF. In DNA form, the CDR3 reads TGCGCCAGCAGCTTGGGCAGGAACACAGATACGCAGTATTTT. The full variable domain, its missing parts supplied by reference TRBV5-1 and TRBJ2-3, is KAGVTQTPRYLIKTRGQQVTLSCSPISGHRSVSWYQQTPGQGLQFLFEYFSETQRNKGNFPGRFSGRQFSNSRSEMNVSTLELGDSALYLCASSLGRNTDTQYFGPGTRLTVL.

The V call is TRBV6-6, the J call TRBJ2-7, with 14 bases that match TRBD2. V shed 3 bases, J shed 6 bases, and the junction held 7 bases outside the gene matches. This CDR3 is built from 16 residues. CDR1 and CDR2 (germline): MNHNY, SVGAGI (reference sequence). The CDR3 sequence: CASSYPRTSGGPEQYF. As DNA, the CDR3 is TGTGCCAGCAGTTATCCTAGGACTAGCGGGGGGCCCGAGCAGTACTTC.

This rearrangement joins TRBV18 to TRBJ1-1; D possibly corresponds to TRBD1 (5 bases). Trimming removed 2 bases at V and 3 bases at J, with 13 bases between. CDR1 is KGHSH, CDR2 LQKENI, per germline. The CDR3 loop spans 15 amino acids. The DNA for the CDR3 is TGTGCCAGCTCACCATTAAAGGGGTCTTACACTGAAGCTTTCTTT. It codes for CASSPLKGSYTEAFF.

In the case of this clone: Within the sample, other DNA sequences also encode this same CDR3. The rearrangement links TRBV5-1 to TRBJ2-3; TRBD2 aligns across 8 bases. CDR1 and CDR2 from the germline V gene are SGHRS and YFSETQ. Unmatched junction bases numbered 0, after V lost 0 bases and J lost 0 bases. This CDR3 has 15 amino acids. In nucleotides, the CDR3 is TGCGCCAGCAGCTTGGCGGGGGGGAGCACAGATACGCAGTATTTT. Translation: CASSLAGGSTDTQYF.

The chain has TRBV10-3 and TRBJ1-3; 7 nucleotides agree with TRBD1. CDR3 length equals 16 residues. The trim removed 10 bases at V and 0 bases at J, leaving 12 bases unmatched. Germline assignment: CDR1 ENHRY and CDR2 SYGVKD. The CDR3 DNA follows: TGTGCCACGAGTCCGACAGGGCAGTACTCTGGAAACACCATATATTTT. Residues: CATSPTGQYSGNTIYF.

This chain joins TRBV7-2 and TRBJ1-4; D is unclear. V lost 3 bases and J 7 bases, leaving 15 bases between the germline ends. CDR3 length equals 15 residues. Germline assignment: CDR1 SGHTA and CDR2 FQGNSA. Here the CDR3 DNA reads TGTGCCAGCAGCTTTTACTTGGGTGCTAGTGAAAAACTGTTTTTT. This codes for CASSFYLGASEKLFF.

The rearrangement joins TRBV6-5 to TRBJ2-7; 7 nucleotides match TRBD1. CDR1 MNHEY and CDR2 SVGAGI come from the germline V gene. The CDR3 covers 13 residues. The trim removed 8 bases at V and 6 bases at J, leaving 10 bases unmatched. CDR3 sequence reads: CASAGSRGREQYF. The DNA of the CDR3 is TGTGCCAGCGCGGGCTCGAGGGGGCGCGAGCAGTACTTC.

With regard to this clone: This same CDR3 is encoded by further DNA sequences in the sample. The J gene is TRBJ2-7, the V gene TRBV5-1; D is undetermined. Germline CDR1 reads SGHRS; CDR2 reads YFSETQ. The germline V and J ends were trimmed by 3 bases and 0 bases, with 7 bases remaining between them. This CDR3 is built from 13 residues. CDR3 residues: CASSSTGSYEQYF. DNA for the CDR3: TGCGCCAGCAGCTCGACGGGCTCCTACGAGCAGTACTTC.

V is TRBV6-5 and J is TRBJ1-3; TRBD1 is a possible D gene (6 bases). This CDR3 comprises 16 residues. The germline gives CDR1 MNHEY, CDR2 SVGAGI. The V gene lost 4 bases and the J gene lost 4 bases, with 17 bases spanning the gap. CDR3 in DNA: TGTGCCAGCAGTTCGGACAGAAAACGTCCAGGAAACACCATATATTTT. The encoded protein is CASSSDRKRPGNTIYF.

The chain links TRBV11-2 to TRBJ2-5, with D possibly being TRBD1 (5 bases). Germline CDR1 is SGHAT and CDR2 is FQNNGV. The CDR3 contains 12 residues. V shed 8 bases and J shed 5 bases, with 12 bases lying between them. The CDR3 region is CASGAGGETQYF. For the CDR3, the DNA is TGTGCCAGCGGGGCCGGTGGGGAGACCCAGTACTTC.

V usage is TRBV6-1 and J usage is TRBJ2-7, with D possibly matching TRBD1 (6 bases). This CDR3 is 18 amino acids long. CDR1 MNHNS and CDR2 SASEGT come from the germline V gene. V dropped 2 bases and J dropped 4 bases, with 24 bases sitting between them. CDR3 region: CASSERAPGTRTAYEQYF. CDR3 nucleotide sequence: TGTGCCAGCAGTGAAAGGGCCCCCGGGACACGAACCGCGTACGAGCAGTACTTC.

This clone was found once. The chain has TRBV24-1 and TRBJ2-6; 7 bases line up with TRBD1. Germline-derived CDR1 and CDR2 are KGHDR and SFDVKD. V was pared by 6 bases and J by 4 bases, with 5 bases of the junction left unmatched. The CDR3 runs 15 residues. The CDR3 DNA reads TGTGCCACCAGTAGAGGGGGCTCAGGGGCCAACGTCCTGACTTTC. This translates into CATSRGGSGANVLTF.

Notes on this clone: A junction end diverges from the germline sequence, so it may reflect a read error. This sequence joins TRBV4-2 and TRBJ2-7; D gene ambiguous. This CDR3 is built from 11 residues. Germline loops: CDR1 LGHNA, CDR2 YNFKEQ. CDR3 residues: CASSQEMLFTF. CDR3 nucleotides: TGTGCCAGCAGCCAAGAGATGCTTTTTACTTTC.

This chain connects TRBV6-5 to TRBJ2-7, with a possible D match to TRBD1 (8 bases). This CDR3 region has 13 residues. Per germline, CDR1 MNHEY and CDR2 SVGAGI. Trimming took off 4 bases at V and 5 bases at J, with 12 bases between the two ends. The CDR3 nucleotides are TGTGCCAGCAGTTGGACAGGGAGGGACGAGCAGTACGTC. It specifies CASSWTGRDEQYV.

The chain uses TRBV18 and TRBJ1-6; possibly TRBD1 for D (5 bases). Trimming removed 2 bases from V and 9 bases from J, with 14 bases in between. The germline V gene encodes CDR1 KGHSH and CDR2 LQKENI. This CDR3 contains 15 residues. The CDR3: CASSPKGAESSPLHF. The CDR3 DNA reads TGTGCCAGCTCACCAAAAGGGGCGGAGAGTTCACCCCTCCACTTT.

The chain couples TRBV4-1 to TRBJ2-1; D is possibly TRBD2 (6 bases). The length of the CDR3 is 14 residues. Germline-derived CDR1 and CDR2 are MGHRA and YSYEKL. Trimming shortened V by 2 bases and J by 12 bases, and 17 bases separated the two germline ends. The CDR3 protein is CASSQYLLEGGQFF. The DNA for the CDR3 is TGCGCCAGCAGCCAATATCTATTGGAGGGCGGGCAGTTCTTC.

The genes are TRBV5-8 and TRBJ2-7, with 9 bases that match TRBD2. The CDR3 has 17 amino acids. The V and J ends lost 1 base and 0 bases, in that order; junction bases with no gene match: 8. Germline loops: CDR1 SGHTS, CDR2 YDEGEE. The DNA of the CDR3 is TGTGCCAGCAGCTTGAGGCGGGCGGGGGGGAGCTCCTACGAGCAGTACGTC. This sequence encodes CASSLRRAGGSSYEQYV.

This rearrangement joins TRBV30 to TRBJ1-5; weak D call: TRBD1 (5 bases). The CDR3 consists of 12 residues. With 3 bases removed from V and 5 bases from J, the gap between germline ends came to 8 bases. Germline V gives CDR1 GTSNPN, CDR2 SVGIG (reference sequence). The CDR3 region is CAWRTAYQPQHF. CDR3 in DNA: TGTGCCTGGAGGACAGCCTATCAGCCCCAGCATTTT.

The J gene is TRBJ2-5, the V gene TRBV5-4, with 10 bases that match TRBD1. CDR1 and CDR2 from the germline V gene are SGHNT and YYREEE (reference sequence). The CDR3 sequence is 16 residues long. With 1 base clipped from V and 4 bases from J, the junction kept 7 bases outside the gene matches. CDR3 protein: CASSLRTGGRLETQYF. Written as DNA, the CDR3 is TGTGCCAGCAGCTTGCGGACAGGGGGGCGTCTAGAGACCCAGTACTTC. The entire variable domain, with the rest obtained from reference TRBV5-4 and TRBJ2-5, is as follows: ETGVTQSPTHLIKTRGQQVTLRCSSQSGHNTVSWYQQALGQGPQFIFQYYREEENGRGNFPPRFSGLQFPNYSSELNVNALELDDSALYLCASSLRTGGRLETQYFGPGTRLLVL.

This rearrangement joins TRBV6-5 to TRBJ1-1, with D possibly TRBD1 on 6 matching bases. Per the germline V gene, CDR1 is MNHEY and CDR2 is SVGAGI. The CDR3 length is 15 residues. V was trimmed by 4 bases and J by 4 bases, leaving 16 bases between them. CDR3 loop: CASSSPTGYGTEAFF. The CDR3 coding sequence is TGTGCCAGCAGTTCTCCAACAGGGTACGGCACTGAAGCTTTCTTT.

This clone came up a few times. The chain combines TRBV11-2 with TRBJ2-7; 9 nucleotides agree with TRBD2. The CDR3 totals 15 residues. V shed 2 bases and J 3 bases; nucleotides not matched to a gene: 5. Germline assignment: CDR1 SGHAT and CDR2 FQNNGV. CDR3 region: CASSLNSGGGYEQYF. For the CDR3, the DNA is TGTGCCAGCAGCTTAAATAGCGGGGGAGGCTACGAGCAGTACTTC.

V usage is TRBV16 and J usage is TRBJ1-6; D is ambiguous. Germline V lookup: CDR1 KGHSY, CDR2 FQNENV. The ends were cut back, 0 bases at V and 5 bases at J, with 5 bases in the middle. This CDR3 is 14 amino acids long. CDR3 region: CASSQSTDNSPLHF. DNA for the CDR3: TGTGCCAGCAGCCAATCCACAGATAATTCACCCCTCCACTTT.

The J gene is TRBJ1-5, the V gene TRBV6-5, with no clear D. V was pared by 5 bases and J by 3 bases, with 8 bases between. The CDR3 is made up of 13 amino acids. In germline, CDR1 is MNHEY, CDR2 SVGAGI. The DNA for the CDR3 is TGTGCCAGCAGTCCCAAACACAATCAGCCCCAGCATTTT. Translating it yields CASSPKHNQPQHF.

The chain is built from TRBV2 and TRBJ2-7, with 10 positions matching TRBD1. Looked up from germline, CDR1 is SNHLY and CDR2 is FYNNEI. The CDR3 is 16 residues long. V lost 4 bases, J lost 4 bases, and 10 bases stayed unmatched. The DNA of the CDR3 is TGTGCCAGCAGTGGACCGGGACAGGGGAGCGGATACGAGCAGTACGTC. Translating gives CASSGPGQGSGYEQYV.

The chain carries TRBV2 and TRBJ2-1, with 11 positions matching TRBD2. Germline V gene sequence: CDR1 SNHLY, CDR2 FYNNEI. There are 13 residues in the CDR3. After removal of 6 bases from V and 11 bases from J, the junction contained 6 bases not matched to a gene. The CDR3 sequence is CASSSLAGGKQFF. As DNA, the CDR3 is TGTGCCAGCAGCTCCCTAGCGGGGGGCAAGCAGTTCTTC.

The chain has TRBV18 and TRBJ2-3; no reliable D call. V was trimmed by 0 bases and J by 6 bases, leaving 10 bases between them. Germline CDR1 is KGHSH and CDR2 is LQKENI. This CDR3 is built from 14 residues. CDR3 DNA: TGTGCCAGCTCACCACCCGGTTTAGCCGATACGCAGTATTTT. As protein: CASSPPGLADTQYF.

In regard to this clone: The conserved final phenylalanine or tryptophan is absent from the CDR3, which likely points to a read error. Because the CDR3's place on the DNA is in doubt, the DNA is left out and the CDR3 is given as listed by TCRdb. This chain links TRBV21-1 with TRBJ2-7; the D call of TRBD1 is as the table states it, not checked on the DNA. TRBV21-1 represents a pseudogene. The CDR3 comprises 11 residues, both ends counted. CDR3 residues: CASSQPGQGPH.

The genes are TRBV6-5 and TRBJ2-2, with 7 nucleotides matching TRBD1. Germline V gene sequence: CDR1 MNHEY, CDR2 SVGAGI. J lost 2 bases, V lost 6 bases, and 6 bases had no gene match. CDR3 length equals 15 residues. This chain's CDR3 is CASSRGQVNTGELFF. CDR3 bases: TGTGCCAGCAGCCGTGGACAGGTTAACACCGGGGAGCTGTTTTTT.